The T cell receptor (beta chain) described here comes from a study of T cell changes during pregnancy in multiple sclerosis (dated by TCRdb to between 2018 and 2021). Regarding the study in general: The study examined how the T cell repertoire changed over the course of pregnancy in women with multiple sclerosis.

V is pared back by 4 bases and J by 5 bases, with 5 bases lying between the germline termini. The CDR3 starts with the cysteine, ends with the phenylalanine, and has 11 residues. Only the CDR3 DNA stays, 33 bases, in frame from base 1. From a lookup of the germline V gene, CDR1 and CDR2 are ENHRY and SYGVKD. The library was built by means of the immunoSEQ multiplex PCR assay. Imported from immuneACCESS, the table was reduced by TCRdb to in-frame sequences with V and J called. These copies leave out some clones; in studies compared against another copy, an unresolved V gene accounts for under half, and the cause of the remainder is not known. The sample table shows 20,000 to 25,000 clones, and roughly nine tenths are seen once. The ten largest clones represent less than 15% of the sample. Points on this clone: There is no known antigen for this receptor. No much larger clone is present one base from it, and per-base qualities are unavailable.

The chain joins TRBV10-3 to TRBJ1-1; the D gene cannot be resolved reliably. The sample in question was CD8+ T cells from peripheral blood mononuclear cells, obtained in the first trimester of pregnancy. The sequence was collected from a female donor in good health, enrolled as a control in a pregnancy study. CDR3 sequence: CAISVGTEAFF. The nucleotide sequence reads TGTGCCATCAGTGTCGGGACTGAAGCTTTCTTT.